The T cell receptor (beta chain) described here comes from a study of OX40 agonist ivuxolimab in advanced cancers. The germline gives CDR1 LNHDA, CDR2 SQIVND (reference sequence). The ends were cut back, 6 bases at V and 1 base at J, with 21 bases in the middle. This CDR3 is built from 17 residues. The data were produced by immunoSEQ multiplex PCR, yet TCRdb's version contains in-frame clones alone and is incomplete. The sample contains tens of thousands of clones, about 91% of which appear only once. The sequence was collected from an adult with an advanced solid tumor such as melanoma, head and neck, liver or kidney cancer. This chain joins TRBV19 and TRBJ1-1, with D tentatively TRBD1 (5 bases). Specimen: CD4+ or CD8+ T cells sorted from blood, collected in a trial of the OX40 agonist ivuxolimab. CDR3: CASSIGGTRRGNTEAFF. The CDR3 DNA sequence: TGTGCCAGTAGCATTGGGGGGACCAGACGGGGGAACACTGAAGCTTTCTTT.